One and the same sample provided the 16 T cell receptor beta chains below, sequenced in a study of blood T cell repertoires in COVID-19 (dated by TCRdb to 2019 to 2021). Library generation was performed with the immunoSEQ multiplex PCR assay. Sourced from immuneACCESS, this table was stored by TCRdb with only in-frame sequences that have V and J called. A share of the clones is absent; for the studies checked, an unresolved V gene accounts for under half, and the remainder has no known explanation. Counted in this sample were 55,000 to 70,000 clones; roughly 92% of them appeared once. In total, the top ten clones hold about 5.4% of the sample. Sequenced: peripheral blood. The receptors were gathered from a human donor in a cohort sampled during active COVID-19.

This chain uses TRBV19 with TRBJ1-5; tentative D call: TRBD1 (5 bases). Trimming cost V 9 bases and J 0 bases, with 15 bases left between them. The CDR3 spans 15 residues. Germline V gene data show CDR1 as LNHDA and CDR2 as SQIVND (reference sequence). CDR3 protein: CASRPGAYSNQPQHF. In DNA form, the CDR3 reads TGTGCCAGCCGACCTGGGGCTTATAGCAATCAGCCCCAGCATTTT. Complete variable domain (other parts from reference TRBV19 and TRBJ1-5): DGGITQSPKYLFRKEGQNVTLSCEQNLNHDAMYWYRQDPGQGLRLIYYSQIVNDFQKGDIAEGYSVSREKKESFPLTVTSAQKNPTAFYLCASRPGAYSNQPQHFGDGTRLSIL.

The chain has TRBV6-5 and TRBJ2-3, with D unclear. Germline lookup yields CDR1 MNHEY and CDR2 SVGAGI. The CDR3 spans 12 residues. V was shortened by 8 bases and J by 0 bases, with 6 bases between the two germline ends. CDR3 nucleotides: TGTGCCAGCCGTCCTAGCACAGATACGCAGTATTTT. Translated: CASRPSTDTQYF.

The chain combines TRBV3-1 (or the pseudogene TRBV3-2) with TRBJ2-1, with 10 bases identical to TRBD2. The ends lost 2 bases at V and 7 bases at J; junction bases unmatched: 11. Germline CDR1 is LGHDT and CDR2 is YNNKEL (reference sequence). CDR3 size: 17 residues. DNA for the CDR3: TGTGCCAGCAGCCAATCTGTTTCTAGCGGGAGTAGGAATGAGCAGTTCTTC. Translated, it gives CASSQSVSSGSRNEQFF.

The chain couples TRBV19 to TRBJ2-4; no reliable D call. This CDR3 region has 17 residues. Trimming removed 1 base at V and 0 bases at J, with 13 bases between. Per the germline V gene, CDR1 is LNHDA and CDR2 is SQIVND (reference sequence). In DNA, the CDR3 is TGTGCCAGTAGTATAGTCAGACAACCGGTAGCCAAAAACATTCAGTACTTC. This gives the protein CASSIVRQPVAKNIQYF.

The chain carries TRBV28 and TRBJ2-7, with 10 bases aligning to TRBD1. The CDR3 is 18 residues long. Trimming cost V 1 base and J 2 bases; bases outside gene matches: 11. The V gene's germline CDR1 is MDHEN and CDR2 SYDVKM. In DNA, the CDR3 is TGTGCCAGCAGTTTATTTACGGTGCGGGACAGGGGAACCTACGAGCAGTACTTC. Protein product: CASSLFTVRDRGTYEQYF.

The table lists this clone with a count of one. The chain's CDR3 is CASTLGLARPEQYF. For the CDR3, the DNA is TGCGCCAGCACCCTCGGACTAGCGCGACCTGAGCAGTACTTC. V and J are TRBV5-1 and TRBJ2-7; 9 positions agree with TRBD2. V lost 6 bases to trimming and J lost 7 bases; unmatched junction nucleotides: 11. Per the germline V gene, CDR1 is SGHRS and CDR2 is YFSETQ. The CDR3 sequence is 14 residues long. Combining the CDR3 with reference TRBV5-1 and TRBJ2-7 gives the whole variable domain KAGVTQTPRYLIKTRGQQVTLSCSPISGHRSVSWYQQTPGQGLQFLFEYFSETQRNKGNFPGRFSGRQFSNSRSEMNVSTLELGDSALYLCASTLGLARPEQYFGPGTRLTVT.

This chain links TRBV2 with TRBJ1-6; tentative D call: TRBD1 (6 bases). The CDR3 consists of 13 residues. Germline-derived CDR1 and CDR2 are SNHLY and FYNNEI. V lost 6 bases to trimming and J lost 4 bases, with 7 bases between them. The CDR3 nucleotides read TGTGCCAGCAGGGGGGCATATAATTCACCCCTCCACTTT. Translating gives CASRGAYNSPLHF. The full variable domain, its missing parts supplied by reference TRBV2 and TRBJ1-6, is EPEVTQTPSHQVTQMGQEVILRCVPISNHLYFYWYRQILGQKVEFLVSFYNNEISEKSEIFDDQFSVERPDGSNFTLKIRSTKLEDSAMYFCASRGAYNSPLHFGNGTRLTVT.

This clone has only a few counts. This sequence joins TRBV5-6 and TRBJ1-2; D not certain. The germline CDR1 and CDR2 sequences are SGHDT and YYEEEE. The CDR3 runs to 14 residues. V was clipped by 2 bases and J by 1 base, with 9 bases between them. For the CDR3, the DNA is TGTGCCAGCAGCTTAGGCGGCAGTAACTATGGCTACACCTTC. Protein sequence: CASSLGGSNYGYTF.

The rearrangement joins TRBV18 to TRBJ2-7; D remains ambiguous. This CDR3 spans 13 amino acids. Germline-derived CDR1 and CDR2 are KGHSH and LQKENI. With 2 bases removed from V and 2 bases from J, the gap between germline ends came to 7 bases. DNA for the CDR3: TGTGCCAGCTCACCAAGCGCGACCTACGAGCAGTACTTC. Its protein is CASSPSATYEQYF.

The V call is TRBV5-3, the J call TRBJ2-1; 7 nucleotides agree with TRBD1. TRBV5-3 is an ORF; its function is uncertain. The CDR3 covers 15 residues. The ends lost 8 bases at V and 10 bases at J; junction bases unmatched: 18. The CDR3 spells CASPRVGQAPHEQFF. The CDR3 nucleotides read TGTGCCAGTCCCAGGGTCGGACAGGCGCCGCACGAGCAGTTCTTC.

The V and J genes are TRBV18 and TRBJ2-2, with a tentative D call TRBD2 (6 bases). The germline V and J ends were trimmed by 6 bases and 5 bases, with 10 bases remaining between them. Germline V gene data show CDR1 as KGHSH and CDR2 as LQKENI. The CDR3 length is 13 residues. The CDR3 protein is CASSPGGTGELFF. The CDR3, as DNA: TGTGCCAGCTCGCCCGGAGGGACCGGGGAGCTGTTTTTT. Based on the CDR3 plus reference TRBV18 and TRBJ2-2, the full variable domain is NAGVMQNPRHLVRRRGQEARLRCSPMKGHSHVYWYRQLPEEGLKFMVYLQKENIIDESGMPKERFSAEFPKEGPSILRIQQVVRGDSAAYFCASSPGGTGELFFGEGSRLTVL.

The rearrangement links TRBV7-9 to TRBJ1-5, with D possibly being TRBD1 (5 bases). CDR3 size: 17 residues. Germline assignment: CDR1 SEHNR and CDR2 FQNEAQ (reference sequence). Trimming took 0 bases from V and 2 from J, leaving 14 bases between them. CDR3 residues: CASSLALQAGGNQPQHF. The CDR3 DNA sequence: TGTGCCAGCAGCTTAGCGCTACAGGCTGGAGGCAATCAGCCCCAGCATTTT.

The chain has TRBV7-2 and TRBJ1-2, with unresolved D. The length of the CDR3 is 11 residues. V lost 1 base, J lost 7 bases, and 4 bases lay in between. Per germline, CDR1 SGHTA and CDR2 FQGNSA. This chain's CDR3 is CASSLGGGYTF. In DNA, the CDR3 is TGTGCCAGCAGCTTAGGCGGTGGCTACACCTTC.

CDR3 nucleotides: TGTGCCAGCAGCGTAGGAGGTCAGGGAAACTATGGCTACACCTTC. Amino acid sequence: CASSVGGQGNYGYTF. The chain employs TRBV9 and TRBJ1-2, with a weak D call TRBD1 (5 bases). V was shortened by 0 bases and J by 2 bases, with 11 bases between the two germline ends. The CDR3 is 15 amino acids. Germline lookup yields CDR1 SGDLS and CDR2 YYNGEE.

The chain links TRBV4-1 to TRBJ2-1, with unresolved D. CDR3 length equals 15 residues. Germline CDR1 reads MGHRA; CDR2 reads YSYEKL. Trimming removed 1 base from V and 4 bases from J, with 11 bases in between. Here the CDR3 DNA reads TGCGCCAGCAGCCAAGGGAGAAGGCTTTACAATGAGCAGTTCTTC. It encodes CASSQGRRLYNEQFF.

The chain recombines TRBV7-9 with TRBJ2-7; 10 bases align to TRBD1. The CDR3 is 14 residues long. The V gene's germline CDR1 is SEHNR and CDR2 FQNEAQ (reference sequence). The V and J ends lost 7 bases and 2 bases, in that order; junction bases with no gene match: 5. The DNA for the CDR3 is TGTGCCAGCAAAAGGACAGGGGGAGCCTACGAGCAGTACTTC. Translation: CASKRTGGAYEQYF. Full variable domain (missing parts from reference TRBV7-9 and TRBJ2-7): DTGVSQNPRHKITKRGQNVTFRCDPISEHNRLYWYRQTLGQGPEFLTYFQNEAQLEKSRLLSDRFSAERPKGSFSTLEIQRTEQGDSAMYLCASKRTGGAYEQYFGPGTRLTVT.